These T cell receptor beta chains were read from a single sample in a study of Ad26.COV2.S vaccination and SARS-CoV-2 variants. Clones were sequenced by immunoSEQ multiplex PCR, and TCRdb holds only the in-frame ones, with some missing. Of 500,000 or so clones in the sample, roughly 89% were seen once. The sequencing here drew on peripheral blood, taken in a trial of Ad26.COV2.S vaccine versus placebo. The receptor source for this set is a person between 18 and 60 years old who received the Ad26.COV2.S COVID-19 vaccine or a placebo. Both conserved end residues are part of each CDR3. A D gene is named only where the DNA matches it firmly. Expanded clones get a size class; other rows say once, few or many, or leave the size out.

>TRBV7-9|once|TRBJ2-1|-
CASSLMGAYNEQFF
TGTGCCAGCAGCTTAATGGGGGCCTACAATGAGCAGTTCTTC
>TRBV27|-|TRBJ2-1|-
CASSATQGTYNEQFF
TGTGCCAGCAGTGCAACACAGGGCACCTACAATGAGCAGTTCTTC
>TRBV29-1|-|TRBJ2-2|-
CSVEATGAAGTGELFF
TGCAGCGTTGAAGCAACAGGGGCCGCGGGGACCGGGGAGCTGTTTTTT
>TRBV4-3|-|TRBJ1-2|-
CASSQDRYSLYGYTF
TGCGCCAGCAGCCAAGATAGGTACAGCCTCTATGGCTACACCTTC
>TRBV5-4|once|TRBJ2-3|-
CASSLRDTQYF
TGTGCCAGCAGCTTGAGGGATACGCAGTATTTT
>TRBV7-9|-|TRBJ1-1|-
CASSLGGGTEAFF
TGTGCCAGCAGCTTAGGAGGGGGCACTGAAGCTTTCTTT
>TRBV14|-|TRBJ2-7|TRBD2
CASSQWTSQPFRPTYEQYF
TGTGCCAGCAGCCAATGGACTAGCCAACCGTTCAGGCCCACCTACGAGCAGTACTTC
>TRBV5-1|-|TRBJ1-2|-
CASSLQGAFNYGYTF
TGCGCCAGCAGCTTACAGGGCGCTTTTAACTATGGCTACACCTTC
>TRBV7-2|-|TRBJ2-2|-
CASSFGLHTGELFF
TGTGCCAGCAGCTTCGGACTTCACACCGGGGAGCTGTTTTTT
>TRBV6-1|-|TRBJ2-3|-
CASKVRGNTDTQYF
TGTGCCAGCAAGGTACGGGGGAACACAGATACGCAGTATTTT
>TRBV6-5|-|TRBJ1-2|-
CASSPRGPRGYTF
TGTGCCAGCAGTCCCAGGGGTCCTCGGGGCTACACCTTC
>TRBV7-3|-|TRBJ2-2|-
CASSLRSTGELFF
TGTGCCAGCAGCTTACGAAGTACCGGGGAGCTGTTTTTT
>TRBV10-2|-|TRBJ2-4|-
CASSDRLRRQAKNIQYF
TGCGCCAGCAGTGATCGTCTCCGCCGACAAGCCAAAAACATTCAGTACTTC
>TRBV20-1|-|TRBJ1-5|-
CSASGSRAVGFNQPQHF
TGCAGTGCTAGTGGGTCAAGGGCGGTAGGTTTCAATCAGCCCCAGCATTTT
>TRBV3-1/TRBV3-2|few|TRBJ1-6|-
CASSQYGGNYNSPLHF
TGTGCCAGCAGCCAATACGGGGGGAACTATAATTCACCCCTCCACTTT
>TRBV5-5|-|TRBJ1-5|-
CASSPVGWDQPQHF
TGTGCCAGCAGCCCGGTAGGTTGGGATCAGCCCCAGCATTTT
>TRBV5-1|-|TRBJ1-1|-
CASSLGNGFTEAFF
TGCGCCAGCAGCTTGGGAAACGGTTTCACTGAAGCTTTCTTT
>TRBV5-6|-|TRBJ1-3|TRBD1
CASSLFGTGIGNTIYF
TGTGCCAGCAGCTTATTCGGGACAGGGATAGGAAACACCATATATTTT
>TRBV4-2|-|TRBJ2-3|TRBD2
CASSQALLAGGRDTQYF
TGTGCCAGCAGCCAAGCCCTACTAGCGGGAGGGCGGGATACGCAGTATTTT
>TRBV29-1|few|TRBJ2-1|TRBD1
CSVAWTGGLEQFF
TGCAGCGTTGCCTGGACAGGGGGTCTTGAGCAGTTCTTC
>TRBV19|-|TRBJ1-6|-
CASSISKGGGPLHF
TGTGCCAGTAGTATATCAAAAGGGGGAGGACCCCTCCACTTT
>TRBV28|-|TRBJ2-5|-
CASSFEVVGRETQYF
TGTGCCAGCAGTTTTGAAGTAGTCGGGCGAGAGACCCAGTACTTC
>TRBV29-1|-|TRBJ2-2|-
CSAKPPTGELFF
TGCAGCGCCAAGCCCCCTACCGGGGAGCTGTTTTTT
>TRBV18|-|TRBJ2-1|TRBD2
CASSPLGLAGVYEQFF
TGTGCCAGCTCACCCCTGGGACTAGCGGGAGTTTATGAGCAGTTCTTC
>TRBV19|-|TRBJ1-1|-
CASSVAGTQGAFF
TGTGCCAGTAGTGTCGCCGGGACTCAAGGAGCTTTCTTT
>TRBV7-2|-|TRBJ2-7|-
CASRPFNSIGDEQYF
TGTGCCAGCAGACCTTTTAATAGTATCGGCGACGAGCAGTACTTC
>TRBV7-2|-|TRBJ2-3|TRBD2
CASSLRLAVSTDTQYF
TGTGCCAGCAGCCTCCGACTAGCAGTTAGCACAGATACGCAGTATTTT
>TRBV29-1|-|TRBJ2-1|TRBD2
CSVDGASGGYYNEQFF
TGCAGCGTTGATGGTGCTAGCGGGGGGTATTACAATGAGCAGTTCTTC
>TRBV19|-|TRBJ2-2|TRBD1
CASSIPGGTGELFF
TGTGCCAGTAGTATCCCAGGGGGTACCGGGGAGCTGTTTTTT
>TRBV7-8|-|TRBJ2-7|TRBD1
CASSPRGRSSYEQYF
TGTGCCAGCAGCCCCAGGGGGCGAAGCTCCTACGAGCAGTACTTC
>TRBV4-2|-|TRBJ2-7|-
CASSRPDPAVSYEQYF
TGTGCCAGCAGCCGCCCCGACCCGGCCGTCTCCTACGAGCAGTACTTC
>TRBV19|-|TRBJ1-2|TRBD1
CASRQQGAGYGYTF
TGTGCCAGTAGACAGCAGGGGGCAGGCTATGGCTACACCTTC
>TRBV11-1|-|TRBJ1-4|-
CASSAVGGNEKLFF
TGTGCCAGCAGCGCCGTGGGCGGTAATGAAAAACTGTTTTTT
>TRBV4-1|few|TRBJ1-2|-
CASSHQHGGYTF
TGCGCCAGCAGCCATCAACATGGGGGCTACACCTTC
>TRBV20-1|-|TRBJ1-2|-
CSASSGNYGYTF
TGCAGTGCTAGTTCGGGGAACTATGGCTACACCTTC
>TRBV2|-|TRBJ1-5|-
CASNWGPVLGNQPQHF
TGTGCCAGCAATTGGGGACCCGTCCTTGGGAATCAGCCCCAGCATTTT
>TRBV5-1|-|TRBJ1-1|TRBD1
CASSSSAGGRAEAFF
TGCGCCAGCAGCTCCTCCGCAGGGGGGCGGGCTGAAGCTTTCTTT
>TRBV3-1/TRBV3-2|-|TRBJ2-2|TRBD2
CASSQLAGVGTGELFF
TGTGCCAGCAGCCAACTAGCGGGAGTGGGCACCGGGGAGCTGTTTTTT
>TRBV13|-|TRBJ2-1|TRBD2
CASSSTSGFYNEQFF
TGTGCCAGCAGCTCGACTAGCGGCTTCTACAATGAGCAGTTCTTC
>TRBV20-1|-|TRBJ2-4|TRBD2
CSASLAGGAKNIQYF
TGCAGTGCTAGTTTAGCGGGGGGAGCCAAAAACATTCAGTACTTC
>TRBV7-2|-|TRBJ1-1|-
CASSLQRGEAFF
TGTGCCAGCAGCCTCCAACGGGGTGAAGCTTTCTTT
>TRBV10-3|-|TRBJ1-1|TRBD1
CAITKGADYTEAFF
TGTGCCATCACGAAGGGGGCGGATTACACTGAAGCTTTCTTT
>TRBV11-3|-|TRBJ2-1|TRBD2
CASHLAGDPYNEQFF
TGTGCCAGCCACCTAGCGGGAGACCCCTACAATGAGCAGTTCTTC
>TRBV30|-|TRBJ1-1|-
CAWSFSTENTEAFF
TGTGCCTGGAGTTTTTCGACAGAGAACACTGAAGCTTTCTTT
>TRBV7-3|-|TRBJ1-2|-
CASSSDPTVGYTF
TGTGCCAGCAGCTCCGACCCGACGGTCGGCTACACCTTC
>TRBV10-3|-|TRBJ2-5|-
CAISEGSGVETQYF
TGTGCCATCAGTGAGGGCTCCGGAGTGGAGACCCAGTACTTC
>TRBV6-5|-|TRBJ2-3|-
CASSDFVPDTQYF
TGTGCCAGCAGCGACTTTGTTCCAGATACGCAGTATTTT
>TRBV5-4|-|TRBJ1-6|-
CASSLWRRYNSPLHF
TGTGCCAGCAGCTTGTGGCGTCGCTATAATTCACCCCTCCACTTT
>TRBV28|-|TRBJ2-7|-
CASSPQGIYEDEQYF
TGTGCCAGCAGTCCCCAGGGGATCTATGAGGACGAGCAGTACTTC
>TRBV27|-|TRBJ1-6|TRBD1
CASSLSTGGVNSPLHF
TGTGCCAGCAGTTTATCGACAGGGGGCGTTAATTCACCCCTCCACTTT
>TRBV3-1/TRBV3-2|-|TRBJ1-4|-
CASGPTGPNEKLFF
TGTGCCAGCGGACCGACAGGTCCTAATGAAAAACTGTTTTTT
>TRBV19|-|TRBJ1-2|-
CASSRGVEGGYTF
TGTGCCAGCTCCCGGGGGGTAGAAGGTGGCTACACCTTC
>TRBV5-1|-|TRBJ1-1|-
CASSLMDSTRAFF
TGCGCCAGCAGCTTAATGGACAGTACAAGGGCTTTCTTT
>TRBV28|few|TRBJ1-5|-
CASTGVGQGDQPQHF
TGTGCCAGCACTGGCGTAGGGCAGGGTGACCAGCCCCAGCATTTT
>TRBV5-1|-|TRBJ1-6|TRBD1
CASGTGGGNPPLHF
TGCGCCAGCGGCACAGGGGGTGGTAATCCACCCCTCCACTTT
>TRBV3-1/TRBV3-2|-|TRBJ2-4|-
CASSQSGLGNIQYF
TGTGCCAGCAGCCAATCCGGACTTGGAAACATTCAGTACTTC
>TRBV7-2|-|TRBJ2-3|-
CASNPFGSSTDTQYF
TGTGCCAGCAACCCGTTTGGCAGCAGCACAGATACGCAGTATTTT
>TRBV29-1|once|TRBJ2-7|-
CSVDGTYEQYF
TGCAGCGTTGACGGAACCTACGAGCAGTACTTC
>TRBV5-4|-|TRBJ2-3|TRBD1
CASSSPVPATGGDTQYF
TGTGCCAGCAGCTCCCCGGTACCAGCGACAGGGGGGGATACGCAGTATTTT
>TRBV4-2|-|TRBJ2-2|-
CASTHRARASAPAGTGELFF
TGTGCCAGCACCCACCGGGCCCGGGCTAGCGCCCCGGCGGGCACCGGGGAGCTGTTTTTT